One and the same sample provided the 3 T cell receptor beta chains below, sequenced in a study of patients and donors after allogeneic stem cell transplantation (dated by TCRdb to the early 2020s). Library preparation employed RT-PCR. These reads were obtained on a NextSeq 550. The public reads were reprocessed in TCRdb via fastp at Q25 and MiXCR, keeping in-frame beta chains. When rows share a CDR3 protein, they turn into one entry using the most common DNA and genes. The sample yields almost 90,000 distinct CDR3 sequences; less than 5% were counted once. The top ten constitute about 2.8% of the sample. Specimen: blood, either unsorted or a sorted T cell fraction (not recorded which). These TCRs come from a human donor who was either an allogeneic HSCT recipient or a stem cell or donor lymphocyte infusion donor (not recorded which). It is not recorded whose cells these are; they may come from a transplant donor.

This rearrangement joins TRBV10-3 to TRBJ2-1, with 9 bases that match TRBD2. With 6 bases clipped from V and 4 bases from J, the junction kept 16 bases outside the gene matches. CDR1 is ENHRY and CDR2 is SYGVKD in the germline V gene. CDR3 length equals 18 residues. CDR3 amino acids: CAIRGVGSGSSEYNEQFF. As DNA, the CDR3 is TGTGCCATCAGGGGGGTGGGTAGCGGGAGCTCCGAGTACAATGAGCAGTTCTTC.

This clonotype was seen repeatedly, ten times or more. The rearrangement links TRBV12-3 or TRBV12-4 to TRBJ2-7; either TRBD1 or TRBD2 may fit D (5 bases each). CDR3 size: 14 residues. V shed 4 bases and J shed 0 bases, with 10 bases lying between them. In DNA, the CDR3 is TGTGCCAGCAGTTCCGGGACGGCCTCCTACGAGCAGTACTTC. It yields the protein CASSSGTASYEQYF.

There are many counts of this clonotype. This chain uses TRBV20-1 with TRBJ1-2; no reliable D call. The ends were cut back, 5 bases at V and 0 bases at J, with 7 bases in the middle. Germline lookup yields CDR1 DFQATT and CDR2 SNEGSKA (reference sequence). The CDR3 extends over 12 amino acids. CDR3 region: CSAPGANYGYTF. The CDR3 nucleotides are TGCAGTGCTCCAGGAGCTAACTATGGCTACACCTTC.